This TCR beta chain appears in the sequencing data of a study of blood T cell repertoires in COVID-19. As for the study in general: Acute and convalescent COVID-19 samples came from the United States, Italy and Spain. In each case, the material was cDNA or gDNA derived from T cells, B-cell-depleted T cells, or PBMCs.

V lost 2 bases to trimming and J lost 5 bases, with 13 bases between them. The CDR3 has 14 residues. Per germline, CDR1 SNHLY and CDR2 FYNNEI. Original handling: For nucleated cells, counts were estimated from reference gene primer amplification. Repertoires were generated with immunoSEQ multiplex PCR, while TCRdb's copy carries only in-frame clones and drops some. V, J and clone size derive from that table, while D and trimming were established from the DNA sequence. The sample has roughly 65,000 clones; roughly 80% are singletons. The chain joins TRBV2 to TRBJ2-7; D is undetermined. This receptor was identified in a human donor in a cohort sampled during active COVID-19. The sample comprised peripheral blood. The CDR3 sequence is CASSELTVYNEQYF. CDR3 coding DNA: TGTGCCAGCAGTGAACTTACGGTTTATAACGAGCAGTACTTC.